The rows below give T cell receptor beta chains drawn from one sample of a study of CD8 T cells in ankylosing spondylitis. TCRdb processed the 5' RACE reads anew with MiXCR; each CDR3 protein has one entry. The repertoire holds under 200,000 distinct CDR3 sequences, with approximately 13% as singletons. The material sequenced was blood, either unsorted or a sorted T cell fraction (not recorded which). The receptors were gathered from a female donor with ankylosing spondylitis or in good health (not recorded which). CDR3s include the opening cysteine and the closing phenylalanine or tryptophan. Fields, in order: V gene, clone size, J gene, D gene, CDR3 DNA, CDR3 protein. A D gene is named only where the DNA matches it firmly. Some rows have no size entry. The others give once, few or many, or a class for an expanded clone.

v_gene: TRBV7-2; abundance: -; j_gene: TRBJ2-7; d_gene: -; CDR3nt: TGTGCCAGCAGCTTAGATCCCTTAATCGGGGAGCAGCACTTC; CDR3aa: CASSLDPLIGEQHF
v_gene: TRBV20-1; abundance: many; j_gene: TRBJ1-2; d_gene: -; CDR3nt: TGCAGTGCTAGAGAACCAGGGACGACCTTACTCTACGGCTACACCTTC; CDR3aa: CSAREPGTTLLYGYTF
v_gene: TRBV29-1; abundance: many; j_gene: TRBJ2-1; d_gene: -; CDR3nt: TGCAGCGCAAAGGGGTTCGGAGACAATGAGCAGTTCTTC; CDR3aa: CSAKGFGDNEQFF
v_gene: TRBV28; abundance: many; j_gene: TRBJ2-3; d_gene: -; CDR3nt: TGTGCCAGCAGTTCCTCCGGGACGCCGGGCCCAAATACGCAGTATTTT; CDR3aa: CASSSSGTPGPNTQYF
v_gene: TRBV11-3; abundance: many; j_gene: TRBJ1-1; d_gene: -; CDR3nt: TGTGCCAGCAGCTCCATACAGGGTGGGGCTTTCTTT; CDR3aa: CASSSIQGGAFF
v_gene: TRBV5-1; abundance: many; j_gene: TRBJ2-7; d_gene: -; CDR3nt: TGCGCCAGCAGCATCGGACAGACCTACGAGCAGTACTTC; CDR3aa: CASSIGQTYEQYF
v_gene: TRBV19; abundance: few; j_gene: TRBJ1-4; d_gene: -; CDR3nt: TGTGCCAGTAGTATGCGCCAGGGAGGAAAACTGTTTTTT; CDR3aa: CASSMRQGGKLFF
v_gene: TRBV30; abundance: few; j_gene: TRBJ1-2; d_gene: -; CDR3nt: TGTGCCTGGAGTACAGGTGGGGGCTACACCTTC; CDR3aa: CAWSTGGGYTF
v_gene: TRBV7-3; abundance: many; j_gene: TRBJ2-3; d_gene: -; CDR3nt: TGTGCCAGCAGCCCCCATAGTGGGGCAGATACGCAGTATTTT; CDR3aa: CASSPHSGADTQYF
v_gene: TRBV12-3/TRBV12-4; abundance: -; j_gene: TRBJ2-4; d_gene: -; CDR3nt: TGTGCCAGCACCCTGGGGCGGGCCTCAGCCAAAAACATTCAGTACTTC; CDR3aa: CASTLGRASAKNIQYF
v_gene: TRBV27; abundance: many; j_gene: TRBJ2-3; d_gene: -; CDR3nt: TGTGCCAGCAGTAAAGGAGACAGGACTAGCACAGATACGCAGTATTTT; CDR3aa: CASSKGDRTSTDTQYF
v_gene: TRBV20-1; abundance: many; j_gene: TRBJ1-2; d_gene: TRBD1; CDR3nt: TGCAGTGCGGGGACAGGGCCTTATGGCTACACCTTC; CDR3aa: CSAGTGPYGYTF
v_gene: TRBV7-8; abundance: few; j_gene: TRBJ2-3; d_gene: TRBD2; CDR3nt: TGTGCCAGCAGCTTAGCCTATCGTTCCCAGCGGGAGGACACAGATACGCAGTATTTT; CDR3aa: CASSLAYRSQREDTDTQYF
v_gene: TRBV7-2; abundance: many; j_gene: TRBJ2-3; d_gene: TRBD1; CDR3nt: TGTGCCAGCAGCCCCAGGGGGCGCGCAGATACGCAGTATTTT; CDR3aa: CASSPRGRADTQYF
v_gene: TRBV7-2; abundance: few; j_gene: TRBJ2-1; d_gene: -; CDR3nt: TGTGCCAGCACCTCCAGCCCTTACGGGAATGAGCAGTTCTTC; CDR3aa: CASTSSPYGNEQFF
v_gene: TRBV24-1; abundance: few; j_gene: TRBJ2-1; d_gene: TRBD2; CDR3nt: TGTGCCACCAGTGTCGGCGGGAGAGGAACCTACAATGAGCAGTTCTTC; CDR3aa: CATSVGGRGTYNEQFF
v_gene: TRBV27; abundance: many; j_gene: TRBJ2-1; d_gene: -; CDR3nt: TGTGCCAGCAGTTTCGGACAGTCATTTGAGCAGTTCTTC; CDR3aa: CASSFGQSFEQFF
v_gene: TRBV24-1; abundance: few; j_gene: TRBJ1-4; d_gene: -; CDR3nt: TGTGCCACCAGTGGCGGGGGCCCCGGCGAACTGTTTTTT; CDR3aa: CATSGGGPGELFF
v_gene: TRBV3-1; abundance: many; j_gene: TRBJ2-1; d_gene: TRBD2; CDR3nt: TGTGCCAGCAGCCGTCTAGCGGGGGACAATGAGCAGTTCTTC; CDR3aa: CASSRLAGDNEQFF
v_gene: TRBV7-2; abundance: once; j_gene: TRBJ1-3; d_gene: TRBD1; CDR3nt: TGTGCCAGCAGCCCCCGACAGGGCAAGAACACCATATATTTT; CDR3aa: CASSPRQGKNTIYF
v_gene: TRBV19; abundance: -; j_gene: TRBJ2-2; d_gene: -; CDR3nt: TGTGCCAGTAGTATTTCGGTAGCGAACACCGGGGAGCTGTTTTTT; CDR3aa: CASSISVANTGELFF
v_gene: TRBV12-3/TRBV12-4; abundance: many; j_gene: TRBJ1-1; d_gene: -; CDR3nt: TGTGCCAGCAGTCGATCGGGACGCATGAACACTGAAGCTTTCTTT; CDR3aa: CASSRSGRMNTEAFF
v_gene: TRBV12-3/TRBV12-4; abundance: many; j_gene: TRBJ1-1; d_gene: -; CDR3nt: TGTGCCAGCAGTTTGGGGGGGCAAGCTTTCTTT; CDR3aa: CASSLGGQAFF
v_gene: TRBV7-2; abundance: -; j_gene: TRBJ1-2; d_gene: TRBD1; CDR3nt: TGTGCCAGCAGCTTTCTGTCAGGACAGGGCAGTTATGGCTACACCTTC; CDR3aa: CASSFLSGQGSYGYTF
v_gene: TRBV27; abundance: few; j_gene: TRBJ1-4; d_gene: TRBD1; CDR3nt: TGTGCCAGCTCCAGAAGACAGGGGTTGAAAAAACTGTTTTTT; CDR3aa: CASSRRQGLKKLFF
v_gene: TRBV5-6; abundance: many; j_gene: TRBJ2-7; d_gene: TRBD1; CDR3nt: TGTGCCAGCAGCCGTGGACAGGGAAGGTACGAGCAGTACTTC; CDR3aa: CASSRGQGRYEQYF
v_gene: TRBV20-1; abundance: few; j_gene: TRBJ2-7; d_gene: TRBD2; CDR3nt: TGCAGTGCTAGAGTTGGTAGCGGGAGGGCCGTCGAGCAGTACTTC; CDR3aa: CSARVGSGRAVEQYF
v_gene: TRBV12-3/TRBV12-4; abundance: few; j_gene: TRBJ2-3; d_gene: -; CDR3nt: TGTGCCAGCAGTTCGGGTGCGCAGTATTTT; CDR3aa: CASSSGAQYF
v_gene: TRBV29-1; abundance: few; j_gene: TRBJ2-7; d_gene: TRBD1; CDR3nt: TGCAGCGCAGTAACAGGGGTTTTCGAGCAGTACTTC; CDR3aa: CSAVTGVFEQYF
v_gene: TRBV5-1; abundance: -; j_gene: TRBJ1-1; d_gene: TRBD1; CDR3nt: TGCGCCAGCAGCCCAGGGACAGGGAGAACTGAAGCTTTCTTT; CDR3aa: CASSPGTGRTEAFF
v_gene: TRBV7-2; abundance: -; j_gene: TRBJ2-1; d_gene: TRBD2; CDR3nt: TGTGCCAGCAGCTTATCTAGCGGGAGGTGGGGTGAGCAGTTCTTC; CDR3aa: CASSLSSGRWGEQFF
v_gene: TRBV7-9; abundance: -; j_gene: TRBJ1-3; d_gene: -; CDR3nt: TGTGCCAGCAACGAACGCCAGGGGACTTCTGGAAACACCATATATTTT; CDR3aa: CASNERQGTSGNTIYF
v_gene: TRBV28; abundance: -; j_gene: TRBJ2-7; d_gene: TRBD1; CDR3nt: TGTGCCAGCAGCTCGGGACAGACCTACGAGCAGTACTTC; CDR3aa: CASSSGQTYEQYF
v_gene: TRBV29-1; abundance: many; j_gene: TRBJ1-1; d_gene: -; CDR3nt: TGCAGCGTTGACAGGAAACTAAACACTGAAGCTTTCTTT; CDR3aa: CSVDRKLNTEAFF
v_gene: TRBV12-3/TRBV12-4; abundance: many; j_gene: TRBJ1-3; d_gene: -; CDR3nt: TGTGCCAGCAGTTTAGGGGGAGGAGGGGGAAACACCATATATTTT; CDR3aa: CASSLGGGGGNTIYF
v_gene: TRBV5-1; abundance: many; j_gene: TRBJ1-1; d_gene: -; CDR3nt: TGCGCCAGCAGCTTGGCAGGGAGCATGAACACTGAAGCTTTCTTT; CDR3aa: CASSLAGSMNTEAFF
v_gene: TRBV7-2; abundance: few; j_gene: TRBJ2-4; d_gene: -; CDR3nt: TGTGCCAGCAGCTCCGATCTTGGTGCCAAAAACATTCAGTACTTC; CDR3aa: CASSSDLGAKNIQYF
v_gene: TRBV20-1; abundance: many; j_gene: TRBJ1-1; d_gene: -; CDR3nt: TGCAGTGCTAGAGAAGAGGGCAGCATATACACTGAAGCTTTCTTT; CDR3aa: CSAREEGSIYTEAFF
v_gene: TRBV28; abundance: many; j_gene: TRBJ2-5; d_gene: -; CDR3nt: TGTGCCAGCAGTCAAAGTGGGGGACAAGAGACCCAGTACTTC; CDR3aa: CASSQSGGQETQYF
v_gene: TRBV5-1; abundance: many; j_gene: TRBJ2-3; d_gene: -; CDR3nt: TGCGCCAGCAGCTCCGGGTCCCCTTTAGATACGCAGTATTTT; CDR3aa: CASSSGSPLDTQYF
v_gene: TRBV29-1; abundance: many; j_gene: TRBJ2-7; d_gene: TRBD1; CDR3nt: TGCAGCGTGGACACAGGGGCCTACGAGCAGTACTTC; CDR3aa: CSVDTGAYEQYF
v_gene: TRBV3-1; abundance: few; j_gene: TRBJ2-5; d_gene: -; CDR3nt: TGTGCCAGCAGCGCTACATACGGACAGCAAGAGACCCAGTACTTC; CDR3aa: CASSATYGQQETQYF
v_gene: TRBV6-1; abundance: many; j_gene: TRBJ1-4; d_gene: -; CDR3nt: TGTGCCAGCAACCTGGGGCAGGCTGGGGAAAAACTGTTTTTT; CDR3aa: CASNLGQAGEKLFF
v_gene: TRBV14; abundance: many; j_gene: TRBJ1-4; d_gene: -; CDR3nt: TGTGCCAGCAGCCTCGGACGCCATGGAGGTCGGGAAAAACTGTTTTTT; CDR3aa: CASSLGRHGGREKLFF
v_gene: TRBV7-9; abundance: -; j_gene: TRBJ2-7; d_gene: -; CDR3nt: TGTGCCAGCAGCGCTAACAAGAAATACGAGCAGTACTTC; CDR3aa: CASSANKKYEQYF